Below are 22 T cell receptor beta chains sequenced from a single sample in a study of shared clonotypes between healthy human individuals. Produced via immunoSEQ multiplex PCR; TCRdb's table is partial and in-frame only. Of roughly 700,000 clones listed, 74% were seen once; the top ten hold about 1.8%. The material sequenced was memory CD4+ T cells sorted from blood. Subset of the sample: CD45RA-negative fraction. The receptors were gathered from a woman aged 25 to 39 in good health.

A few counts support this clone. The gene calls are TRBV5-1 and TRBJ2-7, with 8 bases matching TRBD1. Unmatched junction bases numbered 8, after V lost 7 bases and J lost 2 bases. The CDR3 runs to 14 residues. CDR1 is SGHRS and CDR2 is YFSETQ in the germline V gene. The CDR3 loop reads CASGPQGEPYEQYF. In nucleotides, the CDR3 is TGCGCCAGCGGACCACAGGGGGAACCCTACGAGCAGTACTTC.

This chain connects TRBV5-1 to TRBJ1-2, with a tentative D call TRBD1 (5 bases). This CDR3 is 14 amino acids long. Trimming pared 2 bases from V and 1 base from J, leaving 9 bases between. The germline gives CDR1 SGHRS, CDR2 YFSETQ. The CDR3 region is CASSFQGINYGYTF. The CDR3 DNA reads as TGCGCCAGCAGCTTCCAGGGAATTAACTATGGCTACACCTTC. Full variable domain (missing parts from reference TRBV5-1 and TRBJ1-2): KAGVTQTPRYLIKTRGQQVTLSCSPISGHRSVSWYQQTPGQGLQFLFEYFSETQRNKGNFPGRFSGRQFSNSRSEMNVSTLELGDSALYLCASSFQGINYGYTFGSGTRLTVV.

This chain uses TRBV10-3 with TRBJ2-5; D is uncertain. Between the trimmed V and J ends, which lost 0 bases and 9 bases, there was a span of 8 bases. This CDR3 has 12 residues. Germline CDR1 is ENHRY and CDR2 is SYGVKD. The CDR3 coding sequence is TGTGCCATCAGTGAGTCTGGGTGGGCCCAGTACTTC. Translating it yields CAISESGWAQYF.

The rearrangement joins TRBV5-1 to TRBJ2-3; D unclear. The CDR3 contains 14 residues. Deletions cut 7 bases from V and 0 bases from J, with 12 bases between. CDR1 SGHRS and CDR2 YFSETQ come from the germline V gene. DNA of the CDR3: TGCGCCAGCGGGCTCGGCCCTAGCACAGATACGCAGTATTTT. It encodes CASGLGPSTDTQYF.

This clone came up a few times. The V and J genes are TRBV18 and TRBJ2-7, with no clear D. With 2 bases removed from V and 7 bases from J, the gap between germline ends came to 9 bases. From germline, CDR1 is KGHSH and CDR2 LQKENI. The CDR3 extends over 12 amino acids. Here the CDR3 DNA reads TGTGCCAGCTCACCAGGCCGTTTTGAGCAGTACTTC. The encoded protein is CASSPGRFEQYF.

Worth noting for this clone: This sample includes further DNA sequences coding for the same CDR3. The CDR3 nucleotides read TGTGCCAGCAGTCAGGGGGCGCCTCCCTACGAGCAGTACTTC. Translating gives CASSQGAPPYEQYF. The rearrangement uses TRBV28 and TRBJ2-7; 8 bases agree with TRBD1. The V and J ends lost 5 bases and 2 bases, in that order; junction bases with no gene match: 5. CDR1 MDHEN and CDR2 SYDVKM come from the germline V gene. The CDR3 runs 14 residues.

The V gene is TRBV7-7, the J gene TRBJ2-3; D might be TRBD1 or TRBD2, each matching 5 bases. CDR1 is SSHAT, CDR2 FNYEAQ, per germline (reference sequence). CDR3 length: 15 residues. V lost 1 base and J 6 bases, leaving 14 bases between the germline ends. This chain's CDR3 is CASSLGDGPSDTQYF. The DNA of the CDR3 is TGTGCCAGCAGCTTAGGGGACGGGCCCTCCGATACGCAGTATTTT.

This rearrangement joins TRBV23-1 to TRBJ1-2, with TRBD1 matching 7 bases. TRBV23-1 is known as an ORF, though its function is uncertain. Unmatched junction bases numbered 8, after V lost 2 bases and J lost 8 bases. The CDR3 is 14 residues long. The CDR3 DNA follows: TGCGCCAGCAGTCAAGCGACAGGGTCTCACGGCTACACCTTC. Translated, it gives CASSQATGSHGYTF.

This chain connects TRBV25-1 to TRBJ2-5, with 8 bases identical to TRBD1. The V gene's germline CDR1 is MGHDK and CDR2 SYGVNS. The CDR3 is 17 residues long. V was pared by 2 bases and J by 3 bases, with 11 bases of the junction left unmatched. The CDR3 DNA reads as TGTGCCAGCAGTGAAAGACCGGCGGGACAGGCTAAAGAGACCCAGTACTTC. Translating gives CASSERPAGQAKETQYF.

This clone has a single count. This chain links TRBV18 with TRBJ2-6, with unresolved D. CDR3 length: 14 residues. The germline V gene encodes CDR1 KGHSH and CDR2 LQKENI. V lost 6 bases and J lost 3, with 9 bases in between. CDR3 bases: TGTGCCAGCTCGATGGGAATTGGGGCCAACGTCCTGACTTTC. It specifies CASSMGIGANVLTF.

In its sample, this clone was seen once. V is TRBV27 and J is TRBJ2-7; D could derive from TRBD1 or TRBD2 (5 bases each). V was clipped by 2 bases and J by 2 bases, with 16 bases between them. Germline-derived CDR1 and CDR2 are MNHEY and SMNVEV (reference sequence). The CDR3 is 16 residues long. CDR3 sequence: CASSLRYTGATYEQYF. CDR3 coding DNA: TGTGCCAGCAGTTTAAGGTATACCGGGGCCACCTACGAGCAGTACTTC.

The CDR3 loop reads CAWSVSPRGATDTQYF. CDR3 DNA: TGTGCCTGGAGTGTCTCTCCCAGGGGGGCCACAGATACGCAGTATTTT. This chain connects TRBV30 to TRBJ2-3, with a weak D call TRBD1 (7 bases). The germline V gene has CDR1 GTSNPN and CDR2 SVGIG (reference sequence). This CDR3 has 16 amino acids. Trimming pared 0 bases from V and 2 bases from J, leaving 15 bases between.

V usage is TRBV19 and J usage is TRBJ2-7; the D gene is possibly TRBD1 (6 bases). Trimming cost V 5 bases and J 6 bases, with 14 bases left between them. Germline CDR1 LNHDA, CDR2 SQIVND (reference sequence). CDR3 length equals 13 residues. CDR3 coding DNA: TGTGCCAGTAGTGTACAGGGTGCTTCCGAGCAGTACTTC. It yields the protein CASSVQGASEQYF.

The chain links TRBV5-4 to TRBJ1-1; D possibly corresponds to TRBD1 (5 bases). Germline lookup yields CDR1 SGHNT and CDR2 YYREEE (reference sequence). V was trimmed by 0 bases and J by 5 bases, leaving 17 bases between them. This CDR3 region has 16 residues. CDR3 loop: CASSLAGTGGRTEAFF. The DNA for the CDR3 is TGTGCCAGCAGCTTGGCGGGTACCGGGGGTAGGACTGAAGCTTTCTTT.

CDR3 DNA: TGTGCCAGCAGTTTAGAGGAGTTCCTTAAATGGAATCAGCCCCAGCATTTT. Amino acid sequence: CASSLEEFLKWNQPQHF. This chain links TRBV28 with TRBJ1-5; no firm D call. V lost 2 bases to trimming and J lost 4 bases, with 18 bases between them. The CDR3 sequence is 17 residues long. CDR1 MDHEN and CDR2 SYDVKM come from the germline V gene.

The chain uses TRBV6-5 and TRBJ2-5; D is perhaps TRBD1 (6 bases). The CDR3 totals 14 residues. V was shortened by 6 bases and J by 4 bases, with 15 bases between the two germline ends. Looked up from germline, CDR1 is MNHEY and CDR2 is SVGAGI. Written as DNA, the CDR3 is TGTGCCAGCAGCCGACAGGTGTATAGAGAGACCCAGTACTTC. It is translated as CASSRQVYRETQYF.

V gene TRBV7-8 combines with J gene TRBJ1-4; 10 bases are shared with TRBD1. Looked up from germline, CDR1 is SGHVS and CDR2 is FQNEAQ. This CDR3 has 16 residues. The V segment lost 3 bases and the J segment 6 bases; nucleotides outside the gene matches: 7. CDR3 DNA sequence: TGTGCCAGCAGCTTGGGACAGGGGCCGAGCTATGAAAAACTGTTTTTT. It codes for CASSLGQGPSYEKLFF.

In the case of this clone: Other DNA sequences of this sample code for an identical CDR3. V usage is TRBV7-2 and J usage is TRBJ2-3; D remains ambiguous. The germline CDR1 and CDR2 sequences are SGHTA and FQGNSA. V dropped 3 bases and J dropped 0 bases, with 1 base sitting between them. The CDR3 runs 12 residues. CDR3 coding DNA: TGTGCCAGCAGCTTGAGCACAGATACGCAGTATTTT. Its translation: CASSLSTDTQYF.

This clone was found once. This sequence joins TRBV7-9 and TRBJ1-2; D unresolved. The CDR3 is 14 residues long. Germline loops: CDR1 SEHNR, CDR2 FQNEAQ (reference sequence). V lost 5 bases, J lost 1 base, and 11 bases lay in between. The CDR3 DNA is TGTGCCAGCAGCCAATGGACGGATAACTATGGCTACACCTTC. Its translation is CASSQWTDNYGYTF.

This clone occurred a few times. The J gene is TRBJ1-2, the V gene TRBV2, with 10 bases matching TRBD1. The junction had 2 bases not matched to a gene; V was cut back by 3 bases and J by 1 base. Germline values: CDR1 SNHLY, CDR2 FYNNEI. This CDR3 is built from 15 residues. CDR3 sequence: CASSDDRGHNYGYTF. CDR3 DNA sequence: TGTGCCAGCAGTGACGACAGGGGGCATAACTATGGCTACACCTTC.

The chain joins TRBV4-2 to TRBJ2-5, with 7 positions matching TRBD2. The CDR3 consists of 18 residues. Looked up from germline, CDR1 is LGHNA and CDR2 is YNFKEQ. The trim removed 0 bases at V and 4 bases at J, leaving 14 bases unmatched. CDR3 region: CASSQDAPTSLPRETQYF. Here the CDR3 DNA reads TGTGCCAGCAGCCAAGACGCTCCGACTAGCCTTCCTCGAGAGACCCAGTACTTC.

Notes on this clone: This specimen includes other DNA sequences encoding the same CDR3. The CDR3, as DNA: TGTGCCAGCTCACCGAGGTACGAGCAGTACTTC. As protein: CASSPRYEQYF. This rearrangement joins TRBV18 to TRBJ2-7, with D unresolved. Germline V gives CDR1 KGHSH, CDR2 LQKENI. Trimming removed 3 bases from V and 4 bases from J, with 4 bases in between. The CDR3 has 11 amino acids.